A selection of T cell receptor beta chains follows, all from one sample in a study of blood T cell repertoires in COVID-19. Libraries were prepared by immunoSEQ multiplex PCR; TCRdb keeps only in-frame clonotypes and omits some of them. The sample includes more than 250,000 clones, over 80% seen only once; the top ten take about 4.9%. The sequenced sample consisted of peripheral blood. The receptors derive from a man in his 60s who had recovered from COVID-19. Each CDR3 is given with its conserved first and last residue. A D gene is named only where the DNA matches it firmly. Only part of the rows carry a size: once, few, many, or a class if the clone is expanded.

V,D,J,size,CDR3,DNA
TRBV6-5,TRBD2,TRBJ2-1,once,CASTRGSGTPQFF,TGTGCCAGCACCCGGGGGAGCGGGACCCCACAGTTCTTC
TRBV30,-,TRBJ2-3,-,CAWSKTGTPTDTQYF,TGTGCCTGGAGTAAGACAGGGACTCCCACAGATACGCAGTATTTT
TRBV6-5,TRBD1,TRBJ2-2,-,CASSYLGQLNTGELFF,TGTGCCAGCAGTTACTTGGGACAGCTGAACACCGGGGAGCTGTTTTTT
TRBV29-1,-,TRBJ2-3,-,CSVVSGFTDTQYF,TGCAGCGTTGTTTCAGGGTTCACAGATACGCAGTATTTT
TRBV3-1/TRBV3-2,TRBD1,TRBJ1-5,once,CASSQGQGRSQHF,TGTGCCAGCAGCCAAGGACAGGGGAGGTCCCAGCATTTT
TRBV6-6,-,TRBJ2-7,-,CASRDPGPKDEQYF,TGTGCCAGCAGAGACCCAGGGCCAAAGGACGAGCAGTACTTC
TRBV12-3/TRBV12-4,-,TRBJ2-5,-,CASSLGEQETQYF,TGTGCCAGCAGTCTTGGTGAGCAAGAGACCCAGTACTTC
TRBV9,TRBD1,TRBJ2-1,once,CASSVELRDRNYNEQFF,TGTGCCAGCAGCGTAGAACTGAGGGACAGGAATTACAATGAGCAGTTCTTC
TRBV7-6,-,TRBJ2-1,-,CASTPTSNPLNEQFF,TGTGCCAGCACTCCTACTAGCAATCCTCTTAATGAGCAGTTCTTC
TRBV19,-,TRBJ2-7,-,CASSTNTEPQYF,TGTGCCAGTAGTACCAACACGGAGCCCCAGTACTTC
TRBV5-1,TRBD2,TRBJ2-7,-,CASSLESSGRAAREQYF,TGCGCCAGCAGCTTGGAATCTAGCGGGAGGGCCGCTCGGGAGCAGTACTTC
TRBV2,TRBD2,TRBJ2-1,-,CASSDLAGAYNEQFF,TGTGCCAGCAGTGATCTAGCGGGGGCCTACAATGAGCAGTTCTTC
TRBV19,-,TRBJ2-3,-,CASSIRRGDTQYF,TGTGCCAGTAGTATAAGGAGGGGAGATACGCAGTATTTT
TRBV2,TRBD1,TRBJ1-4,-,CASRTGEVEKLFF,TGTGCCAGCAGGACAGGGGAGGTTGAAAAACTGTTTTTT
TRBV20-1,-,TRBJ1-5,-,CSVGGGQPQHF,TGCAGTGTGGGGGGAGGTCAGCCCCAGCATTTT
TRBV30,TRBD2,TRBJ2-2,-,CAWSVVGAGGQLFF,TGTGCCTGGAGTGTAGTGGGGGCGGGGGGGCAGCTGTTTTTT
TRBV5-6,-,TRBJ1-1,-,CASSPDGKMNTEAFF,TGTGCCAGCAGCCCCGACGGGAAGATGAACACTGAAGCTTTCTTT
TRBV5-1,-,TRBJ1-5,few,CASRRGTASNQPQHF,TGCGCCAGCAGACGCGGGACCGCTAGCAATCAGCCCCAGCATTTT
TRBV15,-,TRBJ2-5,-,CATSRAKETQYF,TGTGCCACCAGCAGAGCCAAAGAGACCCAGTACTTC
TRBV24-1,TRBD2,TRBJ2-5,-,CATSDSPQGLYQETQYF,TGTGCCACCAGTGATTCCCCCCAGGGACTATACCAAGAGACCCAGTACTTC
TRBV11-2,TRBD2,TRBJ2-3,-,CASSLVAGLADTQYF,TGTGCCAGCAGCTTAGTAGCTGGACTAGCAGATACGCAGTATTTT
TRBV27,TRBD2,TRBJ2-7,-,CASSSGLAGIEQYF,TGTGCCAGCAGCTCGGGACTAGCGGGAATCGAGCAGTACTTC
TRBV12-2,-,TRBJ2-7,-,CASRLETRVYCSGTGEQYF,TGTGCAAGTCGCTTAGAGACCAGGGTCTACTGTAGCGGTACGGGGGAGCAGTACTTC
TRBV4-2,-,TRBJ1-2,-,CASSQELQGSDYGYTF,TGTGCCAGCAGCCAAGAGTTGCAGGGCAGTGACTATGGCTACACCTTC
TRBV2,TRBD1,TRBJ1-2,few,CASSGGQGARRGYTF,TGTGCCAGCAGTGGCGGACAGGGGGCTCGTCGCGGCTACACCTTC